Below, one TCR beta chain is given with its context. The CDR3 consists of 15 residues. The germline V gene has CDR1 SGHRS and CDR2 YFSETQ. J lost 4 bases, V lost 7 bases, and 8 bases had no gene match. The sample originates from a study of T cells in Graves' hyperthyroidism and ophthalmopathy. Authors of the study amplified TCR beta CDR3 regions from RNA transcripts. The HTBI set primed first-round TCR CDR3 RT-PCR. TCRdb analysed the multiplex PCR reads with MiXCR anew, one entry per CDR3 protein. Of roughly 570,000 distinct CDR3 sequences listed, approximately 14% are singletons. The receptor comes from a woman in her 30s with Graves' hyperthyroidism. The sequenced sample was blood. The chain carries TRBV5-1 and TRBJ2-7, with TRBD2 matching 13 bases. CDR3 in DNA: TGCGCCAGCGGCCCTGAACTAGCGGGAGGGTACGAGCAGTACTTC. It translates to CASGPELAGGYEQYF.